The clone carrying this T cell receptor beta chain has a count of ten or more. What it recognizes is unknown. Researchers amplified the TCR beta CDR3 regions from RNA transcripts. Primed by the HTBI set, a first-round RT-PCR was run on the TCR CDR3. TCRdb re-called the multiplex PCR reads through MiXCR, storing one row per CDR3 protein. The table includes around 350,000 distinct CDR3 sequences, over 12% detected once. The data derive from a study of T cells in Graves' hyperthyroidism and ophthalmopathy. Points from the study as a whole: Ophthalmopathy was model-predicted a median around 6.7 months pre-onset. Ophthalmopathy stood apart from stable hyperthyroidism in a 13 V-J model.

Germline V lookup: CDR1 SNHLY, CDR2 FYNNEI. The CDR3 is made up of 14 amino acids. V gave up 3 bases and J gave up 6 bases, with 15 bases separating them. Isolation of PBMCs was performed on 10 ml fresh peripheral blood. The sample comprised blood. The clonotype originates from a woman aged 60 to 75 with Graves' ophthalmopathy. The genes are TRBV2 and TRBJ2-7; D is perhaps TRBD2 (6 bases). The CDR3: CASSDLADIIEQYF. The CDR3 region has the DNA TGTGCCAGCAGTGACTTAGCGGACATTATCGAGCAGTACTTC.